This entry lists 18 T cell receptor beta chains sequenced from one sample in a study of beta chain features in type 1 diabetes. Overall study results and limits: Among patients with Type 1 diabetes, TCRB CDR3s were moderately but significantly shorter in every one of the four CD4+ subsets.

Investigators reverse transcribed all isolated RNA, so they sequenced expressed TCRB transcripts. The protocol was immunoSEQ multiplex PCR, while the TCRdb copy is restricted to in-frame clones and leaves out a portion. The repertoire holds 310,000 or so clones, with over 12% as singletons. No antigen has been assigned to these receptors. Source material: naive CD4+ T cells from blood. The receptors were sampled from a man between 18 and 29 years old with type 1 diabetes.

The rearrangement joins TRBV29-1 to TRBJ2-6; 9 bases fit TRBD1. The germline V gene encodes CDR1 SQVTM and CDR2 ANQGSEA. The CDR3 has 17 amino acids. V gave up 6 bases and J gave up 0 bases; unmatched junction bases: 9. Here the CDR3 reads CSVAPGQGLSGANVLTF. CDR3 nucleotides: TGCAGCGTCGCACCGGGACAGGGTCTCTCTGGGGCCAACGTCCTGACTTTC.

This clone showed up just a few times. The CDR3 reads CASRGGLADSYNEQFF. The CDR3 DNA reads as TGTGCCAGCAGAGGGGGGCTAGCGGACTCCTACAATGAGCAGTTCTTC. The V call is TRBV5-4, the J call TRBJ2-1; tentative D call: TRBD2 (7 bases). Germline V gene lookup returns CDR1 SGHNT and CDR2 YYREEE (reference sequence). V lost 5 bases, J lost 0 bases, and 15 bases lay in between. This CDR3 has 16 amino acids.

Only a few counts were recorded for this clone. The chain links TRBV28 to TRBJ2-7, with a possible D match to TRBD2 (5 bases). The germline V gene encodes CDR1 MDHEN and CDR2 SYDVKM. The CDR3 is made up of 14 amino acids. V lost 4 bases to trimming and J lost 6 bases, with 16 bases between them. The CDR3 bases are TGTGCCAGCAGTTACCCCCGTGAGGGTGGCGAGCAGTACTTC. Translating gives CASSYPREGGEQYF.

This clone has only a few counts. J is TRBJ2-7 and V is TRBV11-2, with 11 bases identical to TRBD1. V lost 5 bases and J lost 1; bases outside the gene matches: 1. Germline V CDR1 and CDR2: SGHAT, FQNNGV. This CDR3 spans 14 amino acids. The DNA for the CDR3 is TGTGCCAGCAGCCGGGACAGGGGGTCCTACGAGCAGTACTTC. Residues: CASSRDRGSYEQYF.

This clone was counted a few times. The chain recombines TRBV11-2 with TRBJ2-5; 8 bases agree with TRBD2. V shed 1 base and J 3 bases; nucleotides not matched to a gene: 4. The length of the CDR3 is 15 residues. In germline, CDR1 is SGHAT, CDR2 FQNNGV. The CDR3 region has the DNA TGTGCCAGCAGCTTAGTCTACGGGGGGGAAGAGACCCAGTACTTC. Amino acid sequence: CASSLVYGGEETQYF. The full variable domain, its missing parts supplied by reference TRBV11-2 and TRBJ2-5, is EAGVAQSPRYKIIEKRQSVAFWCNPISGHATLYWYQQILGQGPKLLIQFQNNGVVDDSQLPKDRFSAERLKGVDSTLKIQPAKLEDSAVYLCASSLVYGGEETQYFGPGTRLLVL.

The rearrangement uses TRBV7-2 and TRBJ2-2; weak D call: TRBD2 (6 bases). V lost 10 bases, J lost 7 bases, and 16 bases lay in between. Germline CDR1 and CDR2: SGHTA and FQGNSA. The CDR3 extends over 13 amino acids. CDR3 nucleotide sequence: TGTGCCACCGGGAGAGAAAGGATCGGGGAGCTGTTTTTT. Protein: CATGRERIGELFF.

The chain is built from TRBV6-6 and TRBJ2-7; 10 bases line up with TRBD1. The V segment lost 6 bases and the J segment 7 bases; nucleotides outside the gene matches: 12. CDR1 and CDR2 (germline): MNHNY, SVGAGI (reference sequence). The CDR3 totals 15 residues. CDR3 DNA: TGTGCCAGCAGCCATGCAAGAGACAGGGGGCGGGAGCAGTACTTC. Translation: CASSHARDRGREQYF.

The genes are TRBV7-2 and TRBJ1-6, with D possibly matching TRBD1 (5 bases). The CDR3 spans 15 residues. Looked up from germline, CDR1 is SGHTA and CDR2 is FQGNSA. V shed 5 bases and J shed 9 bases, with 17 bases lying between them. The CDR3 DNA sequence: TGTGCCAGCAGCGGGCTGGGCCTCGGGGGTTCACCCCTCCACTTT. Translated: CASSGLGLGGSPLHF.

This clone was counted only a few times. This chain joins TRBV29-1 and TRBJ1-2, with D possibly being TRBD1 (5 bases). V was trimmed by 1 base and J by 11 bases, leaving 11 bases between them. The CDR3 runs to 11 residues. Germline V lookup: CDR1 SQVTM, CDR2 ANQGSEA. The CDR3 loop is CSVEGAGSYTF. Here the CDR3 DNA reads TGCAGCGTTGAAGGCGCAGGGTCTTACACCTTC.

The chain couples TRBV19 to TRBJ2-1; 9 nucleotides agree with TRBD2. The trim removed 1 base at V and 8 bases at J, leaving 15 bases unmatched. CDR3 length: 18 amino acids. CDR1 is LNHDA, CDR2 SQIVND, per germline (reference sequence). The CDR3 DNA reads TGTGCCAGTAGTATAGGCCCACGGTGGGCGGGAGGGCCCTATGAGCAGTTCTTC. Translation gives CASSIGPRWAGGPYEQFF.

In its sample, this clone was seen a few times. The chain combines TRBV30 with TRBJ1-1; 8 nucleotides match TRBD1. CDR3 length: 12 amino acids. V gave up 7 bases and J gave up 4 bases; unmatched junction bases: 5. Germline-derived CDR1 and CDR2 are GTSNPN and SVGIG (reference sequence). CDR3 nucleotides: TGTGCCTCCGACAGGGGAAGCACTGAAGCTTTCTTT. It specifies CASDRGSTEAFF.

This clone was seen more than once but under ten times. The chain employs TRBV18 and TRBJ1-2; no firm D call. Trimming removed 5 bases at V and 3 bases at J, with 10 bases between. Germline loops: CDR1 KGHSH, CDR2 LQKENI. The CDR3 runs to 13 residues. CDR3 residues: CASSKQNDYGYTF. The CDR3 bases are TGTGCCAGCTCAAAACAGAACGACTATGGCTACACCTTC.

This clone was seen a few times. Other nucleotide sequences from this sample produce the same CDR3. The chain links TRBV27 to TRBJ1-2, with TRBD1 matching over 10 bases. V lost 4 bases and J lost 5; bases outside the gene matches: 7. The CDR3 has 15 amino acids. Germline V lookup: CDR1 MNHEY, CDR2 SMNVEV (reference sequence). Written as DNA, the CDR3 is TGTGCCAGCAGTTCCCGACAGGGGGCTGGATATGGCTACACCTTC. This translates into CASSSRQGAGYGYTF.

The V call is TRBV5-6, the J call TRBJ1-4; D is unclear. V dropped 2 bases and J dropped 12 bases, with 20 bases sitting between them. The germline gives CDR1 SGHDT, CDR2 YYEEEE. The CDR3 spans 15 residues. This CDR3 reads CASSFDAARMKELFF. Here the CDR3 DNA reads TGTGCCAGCAGCTTTGATGCAGCGCGAATGAAGGAACTGTTTTTT.

This clone was observed a few times. Other DNA sequences in this sample translate to the same CDR3. The chain links TRBV30 to TRBJ2-2; D uncertain. Germline V CDR1 and CDR2: GTSNPN, SVGIG (reference sequence). V was pared by 3 bases and J by 3 bases, with 5 bases between. The CDR3 is 12 amino acids. The chain's CDR3 is CAWSPYTGELFF. The CDR3 DNA reads TGTGCCTGGAGCCCTTACACCGGGGAGCTGTTTTTT.

This clone was recorded a few times. V gene TRBV6-5 combines with J gene TRBJ2-5, with TRBD2 as a possible D gene (5 bases). Germline-derived CDR1 and CDR2 are MNHEY and SVGAGI. The CDR3 is 15 residues long. V dropped 2 bases and J dropped 5 bases, with 15 bases sitting between them. The CDR3 DNA reads TGTGCCAGCAGTTACGAGGGCCGTGGGGTGGAGACCCAGTACTTC. Translated, it gives CASSYEGRGVETQYF.

The rearrangement uses TRBV29-1 and TRBJ1-1; TRBD1 agrees at 8 bases. This CDR3 has 13 residues. The germline V gene encodes CDR1 SQVTM and CDR2 ANQGSEA. Trimming at V came to 6 bases and at J to 7 bases, leaving 10 bases not matched to a gene. The CDR3 loop reads CSVAGTGIIEAFF. CDR3 in DNA: TGCAGCGTCGCCGGGACAGGTATTATTGAAGCTTTCTTT.

This clone was detected a few times. The chain couples TRBV4-3 to TRBJ1-1; D may be TRBD1 (6 bases). The ends were cut back, 4 bases at V and 0 bases at J, with 15 bases in the middle. The CDR3 consists of 16 residues. CDR1 is LGHNA, CDR2 YSLEER, per germline. The CDR3 is CASSPLAGTLNTEAFF. CDR3 in DNA: TGCGCCAGCAGCCCGCTTGCTGGGACACTGAACACTGAAGCTTTCTTT.